What follows is one TCR beta chain and its context. Its antigen is as yet unknown. Alongside a J-beta primer mix, a sample-barcoded 5' primer served in a second PCR lasting about 7 to 12 cycles. The template-switch adaptor was a 5' adaptor with 12 random nucleotides. It tagged each cDNA molecule. TCRdb used MiXCR to reprocess the 5' RACE reads, holding one entry per CDR3 protein. The sample carries 580,000 or so distinct CDR3 sequences, under 55% recorded once. The data are from a study of blood T cells in healthy people across ages. Findings and limits, study-wide: Without sorted subsets, naive and antigen-experienced compartments could not be conclusively compared. Roughly linear age-related decline in beta diversity appeared, significant by age 40.

In germline, CDR1 is SGHRS, CDR2 YFSETQ. V was pared by 6 bases and J by 0 bases, with 12 bases between. CDR3 length: 14 amino acids. The authors isolated at least 7 million PBMCs per sample. The sequencing input was blood. The TCR was taken from a man at least 80 years old in good health. The rearrangement uses TRBV5-1 and TRBJ1-1, with no clear D. The CDR3 coding sequence is TGCGCCAGCAACGAGAACGGACTGAACACTGAAGCTTTCTTT. Translation: CASNENGLNTEAFF.